What follows describes a single TCR beta chain. This sample stems from a study of blood T cells in healthy people across ages. The germline V gene encodes CDR1 SGDLS and CDR2 YYNGEE. The CDR3 has 14 amino acids. V lost 3 bases to trimming and J lost 7 bases, with 14 bases between them. Through a sample-barcoded 5' primer and a J-beta primer mix, a second PCR was run for roughly 6 to 12 cycles. TCRdb re-called the 5' RACE reads with MiXCR, one entry per CDR3 protein. The sample yields approximately 1.5 million distinct CDR3 sequences, 35% to 45% seen once. Sequenced material: blood. This chain uses TRBV9 with TRBJ1-5; D ambiguous. The TCR comes from a woman under 30 in good health. CDR3 coding DNA: TGTGCCAGCAGCGGGCCCGACACGGGACAGCCCCAGCATTTT. Translating gives CASSGPDTGQPQHF.